This T cell receptor beta chain was recovered during a study of OX40 agonist ivuxolimab in advanced cancers. At the level of the study: At 0.01 to 10 mg/kg, ivuxolimab was administered intravenously to patients every 2 weeks. Two cutaneous melanoma patients and one hepatocellular carcinoma patient, three in all, had partial responses. The study, taken as a whole, reports: Normalized T-cell clonal expansion was also low in a subset of nonresponders.

Prior autoimmune disease or systemic immunosuppression barred patients. Germline V gene data show CDR1 as SGHTA and CDR2 as FQGNSA. This CDR3 comprises 13 residues. V trimming: 5 bases; J trimming: 10 bases; junction bases outside the gene matches: 8. A word on this clone: Its target is not known.

This table comes from immunoSEQ multiplex PCR, and its TCRdb copy is limited to in-frame clones, with some not included. The sample holds about 48,000 clones, approximately 86% seen once. The material was CD4+ or CD8+ T cells sorted from blood, obtained in a trial of the OX40 agonist ivuxolimab. This receptor was taken from an adult with an advanced solid tumor such as melanoma, head and neck, liver or kidney cancer. The rearrangement uses TRBV7-2 and TRBJ2-1; 7 bases agree with TRBD1. The CDR3 sequence: CASSPRQGREQFF. The CDR3 nucleotides read TGTGCCAGCAGCCCCAGACAGGGAAGGGAGCAGTTCTTC. Full variable domain (outside the CDR3, taken from reference TRBV7-2 and TRBJ2-1): GAGVSQSPSNKVTEKGKDVELRCDPISGHTALYWYRQSLGQGLEFLIYFQGNSAPDKSGLPSDRFSAERTGGSVSTLTIQRTQQEDSAVYLCASSPRQGREQFFGPGTRLTVL.